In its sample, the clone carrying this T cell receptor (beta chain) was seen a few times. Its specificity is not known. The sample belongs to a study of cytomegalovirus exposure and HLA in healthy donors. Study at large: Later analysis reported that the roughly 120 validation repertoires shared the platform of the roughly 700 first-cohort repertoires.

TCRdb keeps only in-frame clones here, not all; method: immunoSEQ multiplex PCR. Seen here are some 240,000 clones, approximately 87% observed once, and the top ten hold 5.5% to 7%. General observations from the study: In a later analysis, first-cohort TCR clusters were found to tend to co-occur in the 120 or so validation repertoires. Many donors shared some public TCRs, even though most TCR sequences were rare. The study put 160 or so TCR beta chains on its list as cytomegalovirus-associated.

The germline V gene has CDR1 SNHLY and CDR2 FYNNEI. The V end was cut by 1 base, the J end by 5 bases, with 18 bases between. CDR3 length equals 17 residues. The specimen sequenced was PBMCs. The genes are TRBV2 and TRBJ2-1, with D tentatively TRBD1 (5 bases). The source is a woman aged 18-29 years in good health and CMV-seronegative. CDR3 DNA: TGTGCCAGCAGTGAAGGAGGCCTAGGTAGGGGCCACAATGAGCAGTTCTTC. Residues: CASSEGGLGRGHNEQFF.